This T cell receptor (beta chain) appears in the sequencing data of a study of blood T cells in healthy people across ages. Study as a whole: Roughly one uniquely barcoded beta molecule per two T cells was captured.

With a J-beta primer mix and a sample-barcoded 5' primer, a second PCR ran 7 to 11 cycles. The authors tagged each cDNA molecule using a template-switch adaptor with 12 random nucleotides. Sequencing of every sample gave 2.5 million or more CDR3-containing paired-end reads. From the 5' RACE reads, TCRdb called clonotypes with MiXCR, one entry per CDR3 protein. The table includes 1.5 million to 1.8 million distinct CDR3 sequences, under 55% detected once. Concerning this clonotype itself: Its antigen is undetermined.

Looked up from germline, CDR1 is SEHNR and CDR2 is FQNEAQ (reference sequence). There are 16 residues in the CDR3. V was trimmed by 4 bases and J by 8 bases, leaving 21 bases between them. General study points: Both higher diversity and more naive CD4+ cells marked long-lived donors when set against aged donors.

This clonotype was obtained from a woman between 18 and 29 years old in good health. Sequences were obtained from blood. The chain recombines TRBV7-9 with TRBJ2-1; D gene ambiguous. Here the CDR3 DNA reads TGTGCCAGCAGCTCCCGATATATGGGCGCCGGCGATGAGCAGTTCTTC. Translated: CASSSRYMGAGDEQFF.